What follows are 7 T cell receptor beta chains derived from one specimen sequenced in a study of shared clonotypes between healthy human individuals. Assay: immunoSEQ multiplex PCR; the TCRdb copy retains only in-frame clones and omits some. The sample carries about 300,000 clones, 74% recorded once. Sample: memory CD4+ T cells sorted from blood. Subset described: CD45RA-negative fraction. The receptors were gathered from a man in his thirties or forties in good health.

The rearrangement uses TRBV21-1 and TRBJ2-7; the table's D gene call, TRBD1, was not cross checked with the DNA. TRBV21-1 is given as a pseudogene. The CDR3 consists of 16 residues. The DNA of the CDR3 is TGTGCCAGCGAGAGGGGAAAAGACAGGGCAGGCCACGAGCAGTACTTC. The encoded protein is CASERGKDRAGHEQYF.

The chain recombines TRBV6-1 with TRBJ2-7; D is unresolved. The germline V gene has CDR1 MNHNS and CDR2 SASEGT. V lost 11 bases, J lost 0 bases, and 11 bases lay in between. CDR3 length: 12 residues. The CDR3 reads CAGRGDSYEQYF. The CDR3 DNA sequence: TGTGCCGGCCGTGGCGACTCCTACGAGCAGTACTTC.

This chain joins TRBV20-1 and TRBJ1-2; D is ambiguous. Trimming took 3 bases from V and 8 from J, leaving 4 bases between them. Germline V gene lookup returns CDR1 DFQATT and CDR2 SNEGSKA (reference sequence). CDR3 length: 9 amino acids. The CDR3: CSASGGYTF. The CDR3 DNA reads TGCAGTGCTAGTGGGGGCTACACCTTC.

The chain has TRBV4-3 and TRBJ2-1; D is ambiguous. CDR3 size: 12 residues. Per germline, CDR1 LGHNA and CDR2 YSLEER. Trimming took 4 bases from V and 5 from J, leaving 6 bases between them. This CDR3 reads CASSLPDNEQFF. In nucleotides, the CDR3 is TGCGCCAGCAGCCTTCCTGACAATGAGCAGTTCTTC.

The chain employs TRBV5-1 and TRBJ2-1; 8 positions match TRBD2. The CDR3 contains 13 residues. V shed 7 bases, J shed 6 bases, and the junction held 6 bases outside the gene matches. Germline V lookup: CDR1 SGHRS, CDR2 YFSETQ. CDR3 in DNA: TGCGCCAGCGGCGGGAGGCAGGGCAATGAGCAGTTCTTC. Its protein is CASGGRQGNEQFF.

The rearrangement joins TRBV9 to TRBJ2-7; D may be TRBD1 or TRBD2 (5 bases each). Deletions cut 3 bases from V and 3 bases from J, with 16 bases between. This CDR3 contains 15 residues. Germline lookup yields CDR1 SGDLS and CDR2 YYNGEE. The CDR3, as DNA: TGTGCCAGCAGCGCGGGGACGGCTGGGAGCTACGAGCAGTACTTC. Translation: CASSAGTAGSYEQYF.

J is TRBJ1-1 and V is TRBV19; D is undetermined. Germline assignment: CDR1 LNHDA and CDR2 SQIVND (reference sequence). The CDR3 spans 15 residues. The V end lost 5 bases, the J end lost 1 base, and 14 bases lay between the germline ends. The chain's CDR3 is CASSPHRPGNTEAFF. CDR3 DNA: TGTGCCAGTAGTCCCCACCGGCCGGGGAACACTGAAGCTTTCTTT.